These 9 T cell receptor beta chains originate from one sample sequenced in a study of a mutant IDH1 vaccine in newly diagnosed glioma (dated by TCRdb to the early 2020s). Library preparation used the immunoSEQ multiplex PCR assay. TCRdb took over this immuneACCESS table, retaining in-frame rearrangements with V and J assigned. Such tables are incomplete; in checked studies, under half of the missing clones stem from an unresolved V gene, and the remainder is unexplained. This sample gives fewer than 100,000 clones in total; roughly 90% of them show up just once. The ten largest clones represent approximately 0.6% of the sample. The time point label of this sample denotes: baseline, week 1 (first vaccination visit). In light of the paper, this sample's treatment or condition label describes: pre-vaccination baseline after standard-of-care therapy. The sequences come from PBMCs, collected from a glioma patient treated with radiotherapy, temozolomide or both. The receptors stem from a woman aged 50 to 60 with glioma.

The chain recombines TRBV2 with TRBJ2-2; 7 nucleotides align to TRBD1. The CDR3 spans 15 residues. CDR1 is SNHLY and CDR2 is FYNNEI in the germline V gene. V was clipped by 8 bases and J by 1 base; unmatched bases: 7. CDR3 coding DNA: TGTGCCAGCCAATCCGGGACAGAGAACACCGGGGAGCTGTTTTTT. Translation: CASQSGTENTGELFF.

This sequence joins TRBV2 and TRBJ1-1; 8 positions agree with TRBD1. J lost 4 bases, V lost 0 bases, and 10 bases had no gene match. The CDR3 spans 17 residues. Germline V lookup: CDR1 SNHLY, CDR2 FYNNEI. The CDR3 DNA follows: TGTGCCAGCAGTGAAGCGGTCTTCAGGGGGCGGACCACTGAAGCTTTCTTT. Protein: CASSEAVFRGRTTEAFF. Supplemented by reference TRBV2 and TRBJ1-1, the full variable domain reads EPEVTQTPSHQVTQMGQEVILRCVPISNHLYFYWYRQILGQKVEFLVSFYNNEISEKSEIFDDQFSVERPDGSNFTLKIRSTKLEDSAMYFCASSEAVFRGRTTEAFFGQGTRLTVV.

This sequence joins TRBV19 and TRBJ2-1; the D gene could be TRBD1 or TRBD2 (6 bases each). This CDR3 has 19 residues. Per the germline V gene, CDR1 is LNHDA and CDR2 is SQIVND (reference sequence). V lost 7 bases to trimming and J lost 0 bases, with 25 bases between them. As DNA, the CDR3 is TGTGCCAGTAAGGGGGGAGGAGGAGGGCAGAAGAGCTCCTACAATGAGCAGTTCTTC. It specifies CASKGGGGGQKSSYNEQFF. The complete variable domain, with remaining parts taken from reference TRBV19 and TRBJ2-1, reads DGGITQSPKYLFRKEGQNVTLSCEQNLNHDAMYWYRQDPGQGLRLIYYSQIVNDFQKGDIAEGYSVSREKKESFPLTVTSAQKNPTAFYLCASKGGGGGQKSSYNEQFFGPGTRLTVL.

This chain joins TRBV7-6 and TRBJ2-1, with TRBD2 identical over 13 bases. The CDR3 totals 15 residues. Germline V gene sequence: CDR1 SGHVS, CDR2 FNYEAQ. V lost 5 bases to trimming and J lost 9 bases; unmatched junction nucleotides: 7. The CDR3 loop reads CASSPGLAGVVEQFF. CDR3 sequence (DNA): TGTGCCAGCAGCCCTGGACTAGCGGGAGTCGTTGAGCAGTTCTTC.

J is TRBJ2-7 and V is TRBV7-9; D uncertain. The V gene lost 4 bases and the J gene lost 3 bases, with 7 bases spanning the gap. The CDR3 consists of 12 residues. Looked up from germline, CDR1 is SEHNR and CDR2 is FQNEAQ (reference sequence). The CDR3 reads CASSSSDYEQYF. The CDR3 coding sequence is TGTGCCAGCAGCTCAAGCGACTACGAGCAGTACTTC.

This sequence joins TRBV28 and TRBJ2-1; TRBD2 matches 9 bases. The CDR3 sequence is 14 residues long. Trimming removed 6 bases from V and 6 bases from J; junction bases left unmatched: 6. Germline CDR1 and CDR2: MDHEN and SYDVKM. CDR3 DNA: TGTGCCAGCAGCCCGGGACTAGCCAGCAATGAGCAGTTCTTC. It codes for CASSPGLASNEQFF.

This clone came up once. The chain carries TRBV27 and TRBJ2-1; 9 nucleotides match TRBD2. Germline V gene sequence: CDR1 MNHEY, CDR2 SMNVEV (reference sequence). J lost 4 bases, V lost 6 bases, and 7 bases had no gene match. This CDR3 contains 15 residues. The CDR3 DNA is TGTGCCAGCAGGGGGGGGACTAGCCTATACAATGAGCAGTTCTTC. As protein: CASRGGTSLYNEQFF.

The chain combines TRBV5-1 with TRBJ2-3; TRBD2 matches 9 bases. Germline V gives CDR1 SGHRS, CDR2 YFSETQ. This CDR3 comprises 15 residues. The V and J ends lost 4 bases and 2 bases, in that order; junction bases with no gene match: 5. CDR3 loop: CASSVRTSATDTQYF. The CDR3 nucleotides are TGCGCCAGCAGCGTTAGGACTAGCGCCACAGATACGCAGTATTTT.

This clone showed up just once. J is TRBJ2-5 and V is TRBV29-1; no clear D gene. The CDR3 is 13 residues long. Trimming took 3 bases from V and 1 from J, leaving 9 bases between them. Germline lookup yields CDR1 SQVTM and CDR2 ANQGSEA. Here the CDR3 reads CSVDGPIQETQYF. The CDR3 DNA is TGCAGCGTTGACGGGCCAATCCAAGAGACCCAGTACTTC.